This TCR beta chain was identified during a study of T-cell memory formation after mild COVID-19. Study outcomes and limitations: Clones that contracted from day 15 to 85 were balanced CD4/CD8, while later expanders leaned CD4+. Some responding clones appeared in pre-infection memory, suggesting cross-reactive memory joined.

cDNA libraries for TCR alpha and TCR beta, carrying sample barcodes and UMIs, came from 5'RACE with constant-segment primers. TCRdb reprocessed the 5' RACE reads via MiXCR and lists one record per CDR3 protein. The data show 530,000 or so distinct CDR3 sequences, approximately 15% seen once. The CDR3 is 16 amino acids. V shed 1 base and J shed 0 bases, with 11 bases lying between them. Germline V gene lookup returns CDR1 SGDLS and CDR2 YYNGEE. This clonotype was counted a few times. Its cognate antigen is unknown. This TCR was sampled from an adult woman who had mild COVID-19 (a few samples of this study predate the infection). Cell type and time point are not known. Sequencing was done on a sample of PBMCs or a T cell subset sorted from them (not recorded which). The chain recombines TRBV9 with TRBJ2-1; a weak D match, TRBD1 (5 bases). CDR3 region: CASSVSTDSSYNEQFF. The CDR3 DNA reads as TGTGCCAGCAGCGTATCAACAGACAGCTCCTACAATGAGCAGTTCTTC.